This TCR beta chain came from a study of blood T cell repertoires in COVID-19. Profiling relied on immunoSEQ multiplex PCR, and the TCRdb table lists in-frame clones only, not all of them. The sample consists of roughly 180,000 clones, around 86% of them appearing once. Trimming took 4 bases from V and 4 from J, leaving 16 bases between them. This CDR3 spans 14 amino acids. The germline V gene encodes CDR1 SQVTM and CDR2 ANQGSEA. Sequencing used peripheral blood. This chain uses TRBV29-1 with TRBJ1-2; D possibly corresponds to TRBD1 (6 bases). This receptor was taken from a young woman with active or convalescent COVID-19. The CDR3 coding sequence is TGCAGCGTTGGTGAGGGGTCAGGGGTCTATGGCTACACCTTC. Protein sequence: CSVGEGSGVYGYTF. Full variable domain (rest looked up from reference TRBV29-1 and TRBJ1-2): SAVISQKPSRDICQRGTSLTIQCQVDSQVTMMFWYRQQPGQSLTLIATANQGSEATYESGFVIDKFPISRPNLTFSTLTVSNMSPEDSSIYLCSVGEGSGVYGYTFGSGTRLTVV.